The next 15 T cell receptor beta chains were all read from a single sample in a study of identical twins. Via MiXCR, TCRdb re-called the 5' RACE reads, giving one row per CDR3 protein. The table has about 200,000 distinct CDR3 sequences, 10% seen once. Sequencing was performed on memory T cells sorted from blood. The receptor set was obtained from a man aged 50 to 59 in good health.

In its sample, this clonotype was seen many times. The chain joins TRBV10-3 to TRBJ2-3; 7 nucleotides agree with TRBD1. The CDR3 consists of 15 residues. J lost 0 bases, V lost 6 bases, and 6 bases had no gene match. The germline CDR1 and CDR2 sequences are ENHRY and SYGVKD. The DNA of the CDR3 is TGTGCCATCAGCGAGACAGGGATTAGCACAGATACGCAGTATTTT. Translated, it gives CAISETGISTDTQYF.

The V gene is TRBV4-3, the J gene TRBJ2-3, with D maybe TRBD2 (5 bases). There are 15 residues in the CDR3. Germline loops: CDR1 LGHNA, CDR2 YSLEER. V was shortened by 0 bases and J by 4 bases, with 11 bases between the two germline ends. The CDR3 reads CASSQDPLAADTQYF. CDR3 bases: TGCGCCAGCAGCCAAGATCCCCTAGCAGCAGATACGCAGTATTTT.

This clonotype came up a few times. V usage is TRBV19 and J usage is TRBJ2-1, with 12 bases aligning to TRBD2. Germline V lookup: CDR1 LNHDA, CDR2 SQIVND (reference sequence). The CDR3 runs 16 residues. V lost 3 bases, J lost 9 bases, and 9 bases stayed unmatched. The CDR3 sequence: CASSMWASGGAVEQFF. In nucleotides, the CDR3 is TGTGCCAGTAGTATGTGGGCTAGCGGGGGGGCCGTTGAGCAGTTCTTC.

This clonotype was observed at least ten times. The CDR3 is CASTPGSSYNEQFF. CDR3 nucleotide sequence: TGCGCCAGCACCCCGGGGAGCTCCTACAATGAGCAGTTCTTC. The gene calls are TRBV5-1 and TRBJ2-1; maybe TRBD2 (5 bases). Trimming shortened V by 6 bases and J by 0 bases, and 10 bases separated the two germline ends. CDR1 and CDR2 from the germline V gene are SGHRS and YFSETQ. This CDR3 spans 14 amino acids.

Ten or more counts support this clonotype. The rearrangement joins TRBV4-2 to TRBJ2-5; 8 bases align to TRBD2. Germline loops: CDR1 LGHNA, CDR2 YNFKEQ. Trimming removed 1 base from V and 5 bases from J; junction bases left unmatched: 6. CDR3 length equals 15 residues. Here the CDR3 reads CASSQGSTGGETQYF. In DNA, the CDR3 is TGTGCCAGCAGCCAAGGATCGACGGGGGGGGAGACCCAGTACTTC.

At least ten counts were recorded for this clonotype. As DNA, the CDR3 is TGCGCCAGCAGTGAGGGTCACAATCAGCCCCAGCATTTT. It yields the protein CASSEGHNQPQHF. The chain carries TRBV10-1 and TRBJ1-5, with unresolved D. The CDR3 has 13 residues. V was clipped by 2 bases and J by 3 bases, with 5 bases between them. CDR1 and CDR2 (germline): WNHNN, SYGVQD (reference sequence).

Judged by abundance, this clonotype is medium-sized (0.01 to 0.1%). The chain recombines TRBV7-2 with TRBJ2-7, with TRBD1 as a possible D gene (5 bases). Germline values: CDR1 SGHTA, CDR2 FQGNSA. The CDR3 contains 13 residues. The ends were cut back, 5 bases at V and 2 bases at J, with 10 bases in the middle. The CDR3 loop is CASSRQGAYEQYF. In DNA, the CDR3 is TGTGCCAGCAGCCGTCAGGGTGCCTACGAGCAGTACTTC.

This clonotype was counted at least ten times. The genes are TRBV28 and TRBJ1-2; D call uncertain. Germline V gives CDR1 MDHEN, CDR2 SYDVKM. V dropped 5 bases and J dropped 0 bases, with 10 bases sitting between them. This CDR3 has 14 residues. The CDR3 loop is CASSVLDPNYGYTF. The CDR3, as DNA: TGTGCCAGCAGTGTATTAGATCCTAACTATGGCTACACCTTC.

The table lists this clonotype with many counts. This chain connects TRBV29-1 to TRBJ2-5, with TRBD2 matching over 7 bases. With 4 bases clipped from V and 5 bases from J, the junction kept 1 base outside the gene matches. The CDR3 covers 11 residues. CDR1 is SQVTM, CDR2 ANQGSEA, per germline. CDR3 in DNA: TGCAGCGTTGTCGGGGGGGAGACCCAGTACTTC. It yields the protein CSVVGGETQYF.

This clonotype showed up many times. The chain recombines TRBV20-1 with TRBJ2-7; D might be TRBD2 (6 bases). V was cut by 3 bases and J by 4 bases, with 16 bases left in between. Germline values: CDR1 DFQATT, CDR2 SNEGSKA (reference sequence). This CDR3 comprises 14 residues. The DNA of the CDR3 is TGCAGTGCTAGCGATCCGGGAGCTAGTTACGAGCAGTACTTC. Protein sequence: CSASDPGASYEQYF.

This clonotype appeared many times. This chain connects TRBV12-3 or TRBV12-4 to TRBJ1-1; perhaps TRBD1 as D (5 bases). The CDR3 runs 16 residues. V dropped 2 bases and J dropped 3 bases, with 16 bases sitting between them. The CDR3 spells CASSLIGARKYTEAFF. In DNA, the CDR3 is TGTGCCAGCAGTTTAATTGGGGCCCGTAAGTACACTGAAGCTTTCTTT.

This clonotype has a count of ten or more. The chain recombines TRBV20-1 with TRBJ1-5; TRBD1 might be the D (6 bases). The CDR3 length is 13 residues. Germline CDR1 DFQATT, CDR2 SNEGSKA (reference sequence). Trimming shortened V by 2 bases and J by 9 bases, and 14 bases separated the two germline ends. CDR3 nucleotide sequence: TGCAGTGCTAGACCCAGGGGCCAAGGGCCCCAGCATTTT. This encodes CSARPRGQGPQHF.

This clonotype was observed many times. The rearrangement joins TRBV20-1 to TRBJ1-6, with 9 bases aligning to TRBD1. The germline V gene has CDR1 DFQATT and CDR2 SNEGSKA (reference sequence). V lost 0 bases, J lost 9 bases, and 3 bases stayed unmatched. The CDR3 totals 14 residues. CDR3 sequence: CSAREGQGRSPLHF. For the CDR3, the DNA is TGCAGTGCTAGAGAGGGACAGGGACGTTCACCCCTCCACTTT.

This clonotype was seen only a few times. V is TRBV30 and J is TRBJ2-7; D ambiguous. CDR1 GTSNPN and CDR2 SVGIG come from the germline V gene (reference sequence). The V and J ends lost 1 base and 6 bases respectively, with 13 bases between them. The CDR3 totals 13 residues. The CDR3 nucleotides read TGTGCCTGGAGTGAAGACCTAGGATTCGAGCAGTACTTC. Residues: CAWSEDLGFEQYF.

V gene TRBV28 combines with J gene TRBJ2-7, with 15 bases matching TRBD2. Germline values: CDR1 MDHEN, CDR2 SYDVKM. The CDR3 length is 20 residues. The J segment lost 2 bases and the V segment lost 5 bases, leaving 16 bases of the junction unmatched. CDR3 bases: TGTGCCAGCAGTCAAGTTACAACGGGACTAGCGGGAGGACGTGCCTACGAGCAGTACTTC. This encodes CASSQVTTGLAGGRAYEQYF.